These T cell receptor beta chains were read from a single sample in a study of metastatic and nonmetastatic thyroid tumors. MiXCR re-clonotyped the PCR reads for TCRdb. The repertoire consists of tens of thousands of clones, with just over 14% occurring once and the leading ten covering more than 14%. The sample was tumor tissue. Source of these receptors: a female donor with papillary thyroid cancer or a benign thyroid nodule (not recorded which). Some clones in this sample may be carry-over from other donors' samples. Both conserved end residues are part of each CDR3. Fields, in order: clone size, V gene, D gene, J gene, CDR3 DNA, CDR3 protein. A D gene is named only where the DNA matches it firmly. Some rows mark clone size as missing; the rest say once, few, many or name a class of expanded clone.

clone_size: many; v_call: TRBV2; d_call: TRBD1; j_call: TRBJ1-2; cdr3_nt: TGTGCCAGCAGTGGACAGGGTTATGGCTACACCTTC; cdr3_aa: CASSGQGYGYTF
clone_size: few; v_call: TRBV27; d_call: TRBD1; j_call: TRBJ1-3; cdr3_nt: TGTGCCAGCATTTTAACGGGACAGGTAAACACCATATATTTT; cdr3_aa: CASILTGQVNTIYF
clone_size: many; v_call: TRBV3-1; d_call: -; j_call: TRBJ1-5; cdr3_nt: TGCGCCAGCAGCCAAGGACAGAATCAGCCCCAGCATTTT; cdr3_aa: CASSQGQNQPQHF
clone_size: -; v_call: TRBV6-5; d_call: TRBD2; j_call: TRBJ2-7; cdr3_nt: TGTGCCAGCAGACCGGGACTAGCGGGAGGTTTTACGGTCTACGAGCAGTACTTC; cdr3_aa: CASRPGLAGGFTVYEQYF
clone_size: many; v_call: TRBV12-3/TRBV12-4; d_call: TRBD1; j_call: TRBJ1-3; cdr3_nt: TGTGCCAGCAGGCAGGACAGGTTATACACCATATATTTT; cdr3_aa: CASRQDRLYTIYF
clone_size: many; v_call: TRBV6-1; d_call: TRBD1; j_call: TRBJ1-4; cdr3_nt: TGTGCCAGCAGTTTAAGACAGGGTGGCGAAAAACTGTTTTTT; cdr3_aa: CASSLRQGGEKLFF
clone_size: few; v_call: TRBV6-1; d_call: -; j_call: TRBJ1-3; cdr3_nt: TGTGCCAGCAAACCCTTCAGGAGCTCTGGAAACACCATATATTTT; cdr3_aa: CASKPFRSSGNTIYF
clone_size: many; v_call: TRBV5-1; d_call: -; j_call: TRBJ2-5; cdr3_nt: TGCGCCAGCAGCCCGGACCCGGGACTCCCCAGCCAGTACTTC; cdr3_aa: CASSPDPGLPSQYF
clone_size: few; v_call: TRBV18; d_call: -; j_call: TRBJ2-7; cdr3_nt: TGTGCCAGCTCACCAGAAAACAGTCTCTACGAGCATTCCTTC; cdr3_aa: CASSPENSLYEHSF
clone_size: few; v_call: TRBV28; d_call: TRBD2; j_call: TRBJ2-1; cdr3_nt: TGTGCCAGCATTTGGGTGACTAGCGGTGAGCAGTTCTTC; cdr3_aa: CASIWVTSGEQFF
clone_size: many; v_call: TRBV6-2/TRBV6-3; d_call: -; j_call: TRBJ1-2; cdr3_nt: TGTGCCAGCAGTTCAAGTTACCAATTGGGGGACTACACCTTC; cdr3_aa: CASSSSYQLGDYTF
clone_size: -; v_call: TRBV20-1; d_call: -; j_call: TRBJ2-7; cdr3_nt: TGCAGTGCCAGAGGCGGCCAAGTCCCCGACGAGCAGTACTTC; cdr3_aa: CSARGGQVPDEQYF
clone_size: many; v_call: TRBV6-1; d_call: -; j_call: TRBJ1-1; cdr3_nt: TGTGCCAGCAGAGACACCCGGCCGAACACTGAAGCTTTCTTT; cdr3_aa: CASRDTRPNTEAFF
clone_size: many; v_call: TRBV10-3; d_call: -; j_call: TRBJ2-5; cdr3_nt: TGTGCCATCAGTGTACGGCTCCAAGAGACCCGGTACTTC; cdr3_aa: CAISVRLQETRYF
clone_size: many; v_call: TRBV20-1; d_call: -; j_call: TRBJ2-1; cdr3_nt: TGCAGTGTCATCAGCGGATCTTCCTACAATGAGCAGTTCTTC; cdr3_aa: CSVISGSSYNEQFF
clone_size: many; v_call: TRBV5-6; d_call: -; j_call: TRBJ1-1; cdr3_nt: TGTGCCAGCAGCAGGAGGGGACACCTGAACACTGAAGCTTTCTTT; cdr3_aa: CASSRRGHLNTEAFF
clone_size: many; v_call: TRBV6-1; d_call: TRBD1; j_call: TRBJ1-1; cdr3_nt: TGTGCCAGCAGTTTGAAGGACAGGGGGGGCACTGAAGCTTTCTTT; cdr3_aa: CASSLKDRGGTEAFF
clone_size: many; v_call: TRBV28; d_call: -; j_call: TRBJ2-2; cdr3_nt: TGTGCCAGCATTAGCGGAGACGATACCGGGGAGCTGTTTTTT; cdr3_aa: CASISGDDTGELFF
clone_size: many; v_call: TRBV6-1; d_call: -; j_call: TRBJ2-7; cdr3_nt: TGTGCCAGCAGTCCGTTGACTCACTACGAGCAGTACTTC; cdr3_aa: CASSPLTHYEQYF
clone_size: many; v_call: TRBV7-9; d_call: -; j_call: TRBJ1-2; cdr3_nt: TGTGCCAGCAGCTTAATGCCAGAAAACTATGGCTACACCTTC; cdr3_aa: CASSLMPENYGYTF
clone_size: many; v_call: TRBV20-1; d_call: -; j_call: TRBJ2-7; cdr3_nt: TGCAGTGCTAGGGCAGGACAGTCAATCTCCTACGAGCAGTACTTC; cdr3_aa: CSARAGQSISYEQYF
clone_size: many; v_call: TRBV5-1; d_call: -; j_call: TRBJ2-5; cdr3_nt: TGCGCCAGCAGCTCGCCCCTCGCCGAGCGCGGGAAGACCCAGTACTTC; cdr3_aa: CASSSPLAERGKTQYF
clone_size: many; v_call: TRBV7-9; d_call: TRBD1; j_call: TRBJ1-2; cdr3_nt: TGTGCCAGCAGCTTAGGGACAGGGAACTATGGCTACACCTTC; cdr3_aa: CASSLGTGNYGYTF
clone_size: many; v_call: TRBV5-1; d_call: -; j_call: TRBJ1-4; cdr3_nt: TGCGCCAGCAGCTTCGCCCAGGGGTCTACTAATGAAAAACTGTTTTTT; cdr3_aa: CASSFAQGSTNEKLFF
clone_size: many; v_call: TRBV19; d_call: -; j_call: TRBJ2-3; cdr3_nt: TGTGCCAGTAGTATGGGTTTCACAGATACGCAGTATTTT; cdr3_aa: CASSMGFTDTQYF
clone_size: many; v_call: TRBV4-2; d_call: TRBD2; j_call: TRBJ2-3; cdr3_nt: TGTGCCAGCAGCCAGCTAGCGGGGTTAATTACAGATACGCAGTATTTT; cdr3_aa: CASSQLAGLITDTQYF
clone_size: -; v_call: TRBV6-7; d_call: TRBD2; j_call: TRBJ2-5; cdr3_nt: TGTGCCAGCTTCACTAGCGGAGAGCAAGAGACCCAGTACTTC; cdr3_aa: CASFTSGEQETQYF
clone_size: many; v_call: TRBV2; d_call: TRBD2; j_call: TRBJ2-1; cdr3_nt: TGTGCCAGCAGTGAAGCTCGGGGGGACTACAATGAGCAGTTCTTC; cdr3_aa: CASSEARGDYNEQFF
clone_size: many; v_call: TRBV30; d_call: TRBD2; j_call: TRBJ2-3; cdr3_nt: TGTGCCTGGATGAGCGGTCTAGCGGGAAAAGATACGCAGTATTTT; cdr3_aa: CAWMSGLAGKDTQYF
clone_size: -; v_call: TRBV6-1; d_call: TRBD1; j_call: TRBJ1-6; cdr3_nt: TGTGCCAGCAGACGCAAGGGACAGGGTATCAGTTCACCCCTCCACTTT; cdr3_aa: CASRRKGQGISSPLHF
clone_size: many; v_call: TRBV14; d_call: -; j_call: TRBJ2-7; cdr3_nt: TGTGCCAGCAGCCAAGTTGCTCGCGAGCAGTACTTC; cdr3_aa: CASSQVAREQYF
clone_size: many; v_call: TRBV12-3/TRBV12-4; d_call: -; j_call: TRBJ1-1; cdr3_nt: TGTGCCAGCAGTTTCCATGGGGACAAAGGGACTTTCTTT; cdr3_aa: CASSFHGDKGTFF
clone_size: medium-sized; v_call: TRBV6-2/TRBV6-3; d_call: TRBD2; j_call: TRBJ2-2; cdr3_nt: TGTGCCAGCAGTTCTAGCGGGGGTTCCGGGGAGCTGTTTTTT; cdr3_aa: CASSSSGGSGELFF
clone_size: few; v_call: TRBV20-1; d_call: -; j_call: TRBJ2-1; cdr3_nt: TGCAGTGCTAGGGACTACCTACACAATGAGCAGTTCTTC; cdr3_aa: CSARDYLHNEQFF
clone_size: many; v_call: TRBV4-1; d_call: TRBD1; j_call: TRBJ2-7; cdr3_nt: TGCGCCAGCAGCCATGAGACAGGGGGCTACGAGCAGTACTTC; cdr3_aa: CASSHETGGYEQYF
clone_size: -; v_call: TRBV12-1; d_call: -; j_call: TRBJ2-1; cdr3_nt: TGTGCCAGCAGCTTTTCGGAACGGGGGGTCCTGGGGTGCAATGAGCAGTTCTTC; cdr3_aa: CASSFSERGVLGCNEQFF
clone_size: many; v_call: TRBV12-3/TRBV12-4; d_call: -; j_call: TRBJ2-5; cdr3_nt: TGTGCCAGCAGCCGACAAGGAGCGCAAGAGACCCAGTACTTC; cdr3_aa: CASSRQGAQETQYF
clone_size: -; v_call: TRBV12-3/TRBV12-4; d_call: -; j_call: TRBJ1-1; cdr3_nt: TGTGCCAGCAGTTGGCAAAGGGAAGCTTTCTTT; cdr3_aa: CASSWQREAFF
clone_size: many; v_call: TRBV7-9; d_call: TRBD1; j_call: TRBJ1-4; cdr3_nt: TGTGCCAGCAGCTCTTGGACAGGGGGGGACGGCGAACTGTTTTTT; cdr3_aa: CASSSWTGGDGELFF
clone_size: -; v_call: TRBV10-3; d_call: TRBD1; j_call: TRBJ1-1; cdr3_nt: TGTGCCATCAGAAGAACAGGGGACACTGAAGCTTTCTTT; cdr3_aa: CAIRRTGDTEAFF
clone_size: many; v_call: TRBV5-1; d_call: TRBD2; j_call: TRBJ2-2; cdr3_nt: TGCGCCAGCAGCCCCCTAGGGGTAGCGGGGTCACCCGGGGAGCTGTTTTTT; cdr3_aa: CASSPLGVAGSPGELFF
clone_size: many; v_call: TRBV6-1; d_call: -; j_call: TRBJ2-2; cdr3_nt: TGTGCCAGCAGTGAAGGGGGGGAGACCGGGGAGCTGTTTTTT; cdr3_aa: CASSEGGETGELFF
clone_size: -; v_call: TRBV30; d_call: -; j_call: TRBJ2-2; cdr3_nt: TGTGCCTTGTCATTAGTACAGATGGCCGGGGAGCTGTTTTTT; cdr3_aa: CALSLVQMAGELFF
clone_size: many; v_call: TRBV7-2; d_call: -; j_call: TRBJ1-1; cdr3_nt: TGTGCCAGCAGCTTATATTGGCAAGCTTTCTTT; cdr3_aa: CASSLYWQAFF
clone_size: many; v_call: TRBV5-1; d_call: TRBD1; j_call: TRBJ1-5; cdr3_nt: TGCGCCAGCAGCCAAGGGACAGGATCCGGCAATCAGCCCCAGCATTTT; cdr3_aa: CASSQGTGSGNQPQHF
clone_size: many; v_call: TRBV12-3/TRBV12-4; d_call: -; j_call: TRBJ1-2; cdr3_nt: TGTGCCAGCACCACCAGCCATGCACGTGGCTACACCTTC; cdr3_aa: CASTTSHARGYTF
clone_size: many; v_call: TRBV7-2; d_call: -; j_call: TRBJ2-2; cdr3_nt: TGTGCCAGCAGCTTAGAGGTGGCAGCCGGGGAGCTGTTTTTT; cdr3_aa: CASSLEVAAGELFF
clone_size: few; v_call: TRBV2; d_call: -; j_call: TRBJ1-2; cdr3_nt: TGTGCCATCAGTGTGGTGGGGTCGGGCTTTGGCTACACCTTC; cdr3_aa: CAISVVGSGFGYTF
clone_size: many; v_call: TRBV12-3/TRBV12-4; d_call: -; j_call: TRBJ1-5; cdr3_nt: TGTGCCAGCAGTTTACCCTATAGCAATCAGCCCCAGCATTTT; cdr3_aa: CASSLPYSNQPQHF
clone_size: many; v_call: TRBV20-1; d_call: -; j_call: TRBJ2-1; cdr3_nt: TGCAGTGCTAGAGATTGGGGGTCTTACAATGAGCAGTTCTTC; cdr3_aa: CSARDWGSYNEQFF
clone_size: many; v_call: TRBV11-3; d_call: TRBD2; j_call: TRBJ2-1; cdr3_nt: TGTGCCAGCAGCTCGGTAGGACTAGCGGAAGCCTCCTACAATGAGCAGTTCTTC; cdr3_aa: CASSSVGLAEASYNEQFF
clone_size: many; v_call: TRBV10-3; d_call: -; j_call: TRBJ2-2; cdr3_nt: TGTGCCATCAGTGATTTTGTTTCGAGGGACGGGGAGCTGTTTTTT; cdr3_aa: CAISDFVSRDGELFF
clone_size: many; v_call: TRBV20-1; d_call: TRBD2; j_call: TRBJ2-1; cdr3_nt: TGCAGTGCTAGGACTAGCGGGAGGGGCAATGAGCAGTTCTTC; cdr3_aa: CSARTSGRGNEQFF
clone_size: few; v_call: TRBV12-3/TRBV12-4; d_call: -; j_call: TRBJ1-4; cdr3_nt: TGTGCCAGCAGTCTTACGACCAGTACTGAAAAACTGTTTTTT; cdr3_aa: CASSLTTSTEKLFF
clone_size: medium-sized; v_call: TRBV6-1; d_call: TRBD1; j_call: TRBJ2-1; cdr3_nt: TGTGCCAGCAGAAGGGGCTCCGGGACAGGGGGAGGTGAGCAGTTCTTC; cdr3_aa: CASRRGSGTGGGEQFF
clone_size: few; v_call: TRBV10-2; d_call: TRBD1; j_call: TRBJ2-7; cdr3_nt: TGCGCCAGCAGCCGGGACAGAAAGTTCTCAAACGAGCAGTACTTC; cdr3_aa: CASSRDRKFSNEQYF
clone_size: many; v_call: TRBV5-1; d_call: TRBD1; j_call: TRBJ1-2; cdr3_nt: TGCGCCAGCAGCTATTCCGGGACAGGGGGGGGCTACACCTTC; cdr3_aa: CASSYSGTGGGYTF